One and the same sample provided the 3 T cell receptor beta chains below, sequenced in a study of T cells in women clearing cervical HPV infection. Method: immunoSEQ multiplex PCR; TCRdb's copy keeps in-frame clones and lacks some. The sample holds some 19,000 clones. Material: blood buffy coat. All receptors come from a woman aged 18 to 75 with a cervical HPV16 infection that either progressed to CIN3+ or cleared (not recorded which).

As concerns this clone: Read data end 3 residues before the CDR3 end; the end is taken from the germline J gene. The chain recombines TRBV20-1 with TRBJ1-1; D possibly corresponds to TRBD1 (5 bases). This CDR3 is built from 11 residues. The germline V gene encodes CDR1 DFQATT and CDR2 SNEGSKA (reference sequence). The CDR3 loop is CSAPVNGGAFF. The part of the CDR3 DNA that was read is TGCAGTGCTCCCGTCAATGGGGGG.

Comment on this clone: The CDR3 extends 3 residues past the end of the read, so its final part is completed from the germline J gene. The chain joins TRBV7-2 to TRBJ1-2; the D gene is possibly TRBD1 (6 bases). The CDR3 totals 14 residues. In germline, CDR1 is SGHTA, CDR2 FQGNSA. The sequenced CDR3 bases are TGTGCCAGCAGCTTAGGAGGGGGGGCGGGGGGC. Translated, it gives CASSLGGGAGG. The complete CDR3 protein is CASSLGGGAGGYTF.

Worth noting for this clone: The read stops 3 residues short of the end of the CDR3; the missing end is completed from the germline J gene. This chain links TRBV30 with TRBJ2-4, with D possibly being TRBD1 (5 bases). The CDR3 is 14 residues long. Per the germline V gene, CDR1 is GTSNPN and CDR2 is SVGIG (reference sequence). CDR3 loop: CAWSDRQSWYGQYF. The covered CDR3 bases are TGTGCCTGGAGCGATCGACAGAGTTGGTATGGT.